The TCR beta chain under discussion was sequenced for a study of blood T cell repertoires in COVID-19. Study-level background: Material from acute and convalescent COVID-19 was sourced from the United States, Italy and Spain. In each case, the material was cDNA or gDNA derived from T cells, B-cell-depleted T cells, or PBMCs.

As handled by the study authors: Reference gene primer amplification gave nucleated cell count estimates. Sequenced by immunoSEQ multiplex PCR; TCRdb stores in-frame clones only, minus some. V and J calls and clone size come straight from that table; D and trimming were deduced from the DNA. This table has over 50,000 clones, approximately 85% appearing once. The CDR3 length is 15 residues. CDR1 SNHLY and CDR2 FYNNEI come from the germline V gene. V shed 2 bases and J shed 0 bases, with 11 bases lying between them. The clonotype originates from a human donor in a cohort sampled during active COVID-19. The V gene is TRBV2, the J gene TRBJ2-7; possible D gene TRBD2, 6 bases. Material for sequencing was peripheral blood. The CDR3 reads CASSERRGLSYEQYF. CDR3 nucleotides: TGTGCCAGCAGTGAAAGGAGGGGCCTCTCCTACGAGCAGTACTTC. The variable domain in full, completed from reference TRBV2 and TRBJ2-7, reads EPEVTQTPSHQVTQMGQEVILRCVPISNHLYFYWYRQILGQKVEFLVSFYNNEISEKSEIFDDQFSVERPDGSNFTLKIRSTKLEDSAMYFCASSERRGLSYEQYFGPGTRLTVT.